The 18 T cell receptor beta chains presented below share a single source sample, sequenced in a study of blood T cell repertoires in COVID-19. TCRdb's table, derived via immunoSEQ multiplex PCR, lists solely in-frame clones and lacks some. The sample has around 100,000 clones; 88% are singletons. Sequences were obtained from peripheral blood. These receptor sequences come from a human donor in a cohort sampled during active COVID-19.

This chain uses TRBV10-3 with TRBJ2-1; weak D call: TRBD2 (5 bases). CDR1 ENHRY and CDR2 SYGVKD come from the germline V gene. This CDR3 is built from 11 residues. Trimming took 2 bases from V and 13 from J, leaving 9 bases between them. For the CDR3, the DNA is TGTGCCATCAGTGAGAGCGGAATCCAGTTCTTC. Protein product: CAISESGIQFF.

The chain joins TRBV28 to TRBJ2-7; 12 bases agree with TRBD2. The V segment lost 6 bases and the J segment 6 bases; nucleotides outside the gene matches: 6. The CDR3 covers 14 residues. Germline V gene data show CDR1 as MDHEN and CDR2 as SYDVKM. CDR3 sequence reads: CASRNLAGGAEQYF. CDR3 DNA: TGTGCCAGCAGAAATCTAGCGGGAGGGGCCGAGCAGTACTTC.

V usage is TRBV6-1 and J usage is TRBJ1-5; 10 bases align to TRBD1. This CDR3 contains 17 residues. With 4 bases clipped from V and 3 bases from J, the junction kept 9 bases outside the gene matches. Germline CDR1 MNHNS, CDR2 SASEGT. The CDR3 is CASSARQGATVNQPQHF. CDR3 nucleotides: TGTGCCAGCAGTGCCAGACAGGGGGCAACGGTCAATCAGCCCCAGCATTTT.

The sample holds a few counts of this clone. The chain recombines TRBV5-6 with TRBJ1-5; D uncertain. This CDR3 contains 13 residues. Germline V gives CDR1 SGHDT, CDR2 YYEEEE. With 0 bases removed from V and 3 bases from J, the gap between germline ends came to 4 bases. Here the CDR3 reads CASSLEPNQPQHF. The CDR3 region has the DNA TGTGCCAGCAGCTTGGAGCCCAATCAGCCCCAGCATTTT.

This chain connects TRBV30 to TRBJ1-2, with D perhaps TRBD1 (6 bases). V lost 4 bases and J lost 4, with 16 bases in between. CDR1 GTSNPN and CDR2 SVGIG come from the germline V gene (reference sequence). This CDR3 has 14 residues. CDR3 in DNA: TGTGCCTGGACCCGACCGGGGACAACCTATGGCTACACCTTC. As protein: CAWTRPGTTYGYTF.

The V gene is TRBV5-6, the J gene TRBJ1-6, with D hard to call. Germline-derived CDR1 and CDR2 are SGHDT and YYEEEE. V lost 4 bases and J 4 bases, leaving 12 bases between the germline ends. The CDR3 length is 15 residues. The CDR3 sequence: CASSRGWQYNSPLHF. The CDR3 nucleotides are TGTGCCAGCAGCCGAGGCTGGCAGTATAATTCACCCCTCCACTTT.

The CDR3 DNA follows: TGCGCCAGCAGCTCGGGACAGCCGGGCCCAGATACGCAGTATTTT. It specifies CASSSGQPGPDTQYF. This chain connects TRBV5-1 to TRBJ2-3; 7 nucleotides align to TRBD1. The germline CDR1 and CDR2 sequences are SGHRS and YFSETQ. Germline trimming cut 3 bases from V and 4 bases from J; bases unmatched to any gene: 8. This CDR3 spans 15 amino acids.

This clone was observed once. The CDR3 is CASSDSLAGTTDTQYF. DNA for the CDR3: TGTGCCAGCAGTGACTCGTTAGCGGGGACCACAGATACGCAGTATTTT. This chain connects TRBV6-4 to TRBJ2-3; 8 positions match TRBD2. The V gene end was trimmed by 0 bases and the J gene end by 2 bases; junction bases not matched to a gene: 4. CDR3 size: 16 residues. Germline CDR1 is MRHNA and CDR2 is SNTAGT.

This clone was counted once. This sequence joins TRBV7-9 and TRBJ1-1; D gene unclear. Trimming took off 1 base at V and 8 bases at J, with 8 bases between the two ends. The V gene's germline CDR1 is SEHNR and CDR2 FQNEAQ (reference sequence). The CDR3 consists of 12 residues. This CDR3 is CASSLVSVEAFF. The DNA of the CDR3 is TGTGCCAGCAGCTTAGTTTCCGTAGAAGCTTTCTTT.

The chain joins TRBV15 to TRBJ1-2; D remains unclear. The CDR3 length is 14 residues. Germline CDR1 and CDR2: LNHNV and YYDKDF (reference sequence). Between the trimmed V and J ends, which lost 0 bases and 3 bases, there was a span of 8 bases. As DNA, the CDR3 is TGTGCCACCAGCAGAGATCGAGGCTACTATGGCTACACCTTC. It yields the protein CATSRDRGYYGYTF.

The CDR3 loop is CATSGETEGYGYTF. DNA for the CDR3: TGTGCCACCAGTGGAGAGACAGAAGGATATGGCTACACCTTC. The V gene is TRBV24-1, the J gene TRBJ1-2, with a tentative D call TRBD1 (5 bases). The V end lost 5 bases, the J end lost 5 bases, and 14 bases lay between the germline ends. There are 14 residues in the CDR3. CDR1 KGHDR and CDR2 SFDVKD come from the germline V gene.

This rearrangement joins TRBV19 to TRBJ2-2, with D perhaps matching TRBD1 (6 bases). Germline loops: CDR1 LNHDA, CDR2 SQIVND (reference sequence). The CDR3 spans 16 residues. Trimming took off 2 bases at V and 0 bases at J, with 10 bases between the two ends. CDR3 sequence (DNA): TGTGCCAGTAGTATAAGGGGACAAACGAACACCGGGGAGCTGTTTTTT. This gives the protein CASSIRGQTNTGELFF.

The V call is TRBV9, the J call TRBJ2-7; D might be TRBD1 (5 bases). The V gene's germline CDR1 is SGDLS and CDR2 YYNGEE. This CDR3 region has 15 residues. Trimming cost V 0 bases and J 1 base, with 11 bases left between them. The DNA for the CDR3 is TGTGCCAGCAGCGTAGGAAGCAGGGATTCCTACGAGCAGTACTTC. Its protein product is CASSVGSRDSYEQYF.

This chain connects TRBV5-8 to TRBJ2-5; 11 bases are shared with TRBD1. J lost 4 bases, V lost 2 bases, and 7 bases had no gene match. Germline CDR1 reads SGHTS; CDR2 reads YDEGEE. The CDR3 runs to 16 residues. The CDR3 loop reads CASSLGQGARGETQYF. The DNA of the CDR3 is TGTGCCAGCAGCTTAGGACAGGGGGCGCGCGGAGAGACCCAGTACTTC.

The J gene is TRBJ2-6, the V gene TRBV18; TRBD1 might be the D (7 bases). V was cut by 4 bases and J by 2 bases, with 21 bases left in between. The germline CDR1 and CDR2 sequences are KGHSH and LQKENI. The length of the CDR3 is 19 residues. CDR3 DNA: TGTGCCAGCTCACTCAGGGGGGACAGCAGTCTTCCTGGGGCCAACGTCCTGACTTTC. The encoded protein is CASSLRGDSSLPGANVLTF.

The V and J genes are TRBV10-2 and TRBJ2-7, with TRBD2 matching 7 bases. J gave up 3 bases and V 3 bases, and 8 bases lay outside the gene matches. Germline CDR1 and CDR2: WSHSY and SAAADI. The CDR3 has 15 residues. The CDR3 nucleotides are TGCGCCAGCAGTGATGCTAGCGGAATTATCTACGAGCAGTACTTC. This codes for CASSDASGIIYEQYF.

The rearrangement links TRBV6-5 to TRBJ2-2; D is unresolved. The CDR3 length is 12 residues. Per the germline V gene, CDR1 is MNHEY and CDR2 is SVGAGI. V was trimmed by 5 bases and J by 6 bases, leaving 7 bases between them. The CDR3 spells CASSLVAGELFF. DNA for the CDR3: TGTGCCAGCAGTCTAGTTGCCGGGGAGCTGTTTTTT.

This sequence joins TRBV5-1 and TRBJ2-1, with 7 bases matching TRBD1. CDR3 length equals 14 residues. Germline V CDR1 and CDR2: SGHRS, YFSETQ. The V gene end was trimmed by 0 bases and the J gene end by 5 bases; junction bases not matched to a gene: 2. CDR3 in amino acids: CASSLGQGNNEQFF. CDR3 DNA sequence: TGCGCCAGCAGCTTGGGACAGGGCAACAATGAGCAGTTCTTC.